These 28 T cell receptor beta chains came from one sample sequenced in a study of circulating tumor DNA in untreated peripheral T-cell lymphoma. The table came from immunoSEQ multiplex PCR; TCRdb's copy has only in-frame clones and leaves some out. The top ten clones hold approximately 25% of a sample with about 2,000 clones, roughly 90% of them seen once. The sequenced sample was cell-free DNA from blood serum. The origin of the receptors is a human donor with peripheral T-cell lymphoma.

V gene TRBV7-9 combines with J gene TRBJ1-2, with 7 bases fitting TRBD1. Germline assignment: CDR1 SEHNR and CDR2 FQNEAQ (reference sequence). J gave up 0 bases and V 5 bases, and 15 bases lay outside the gene matches. The CDR3 sequence is 18 residues long. In DNA form, the CDR3 reads TGTGCCAGCAGCGCACCCCGGTCCCAGGGGGGTTCTAACTATGGCTACACCTTC. Encoded protein: CASSAPRSQGGSNYGYTF.

This chain joins TRBV6-6 and TRBJ1-1; perhaps TRBD1 as D (5 bases). CDR1 MNHNY and CDR2 SVGAGI come from the germline V gene (reference sequence). The CDR3 loop spans 15 amino acids. Trimming shortened V by 2 bases and J by 1 base, and 11 bases separated the two germline ends. CDR3 amino acids: CASSYVGAGNTEAFF. The CDR3 DNA is TGTGCCAGCAGTTACGTAGGGGCGGGGAACACTGAAGCTTTCTTT.

This chain links TRBV27 with TRBJ2-2; TRBD2 agrees at 8 bases. With V trimmed by 5 bases and J by 3 bases, 11 bases remained unmatched. This CDR3 is 17 amino acids long. Germline V lookup: CDR1 MNHEY, CDR2 SMNVEV (reference sequence). As DNA, the CDR3 is TGTGCCAGCAGTCCGAGGTGGCTAGCGGGCTACACCGGGGAGCTGTTTTTT. Translating gives CASSPRWLAGYTGELFF.

The chain uses TRBV5-6 and TRBJ1-3; D is unclear. The CDR3 has 15 residues. V shed 5 bases and J shed 3 bases, with 15 bases lying between them. The germline gives CDR1 SGHDT, CDR2 YYEEEE. The CDR3 DNA reads TGTGCCAGCAGTTCCCTTCGGGGAGGTGGAAACACCATATATTTT. Protein: CASSSLRGGGNTIYF.

The table lists this clone with a count of one. This chain joins TRBV7-3 and TRBJ2-3; 10 bases align to TRBD2. This CDR3 spans 14 amino acids. Germline loops: CDR1 SGHTA, CDR2 FQGTGA. Unmatched junction bases numbered 4, after V lost 4 bases and J lost 6 bases. Written as DNA, the CDR3 is TGTGCCAGCAGCTCCGGACTAGCGGAGGATACGCAGTATTTT. This encodes CASSSGLAEDTQYF. Full variable domain (rest looked up from reference TRBV7-3 and TRBJ2-3): GAGVSQTPSNKVTEKGKYVELRCDPISGHTALYWYRQSLGQGPEFLIYFQGTGAADDSGLPNDRFFAVRPEGSVSTLKIQRTERGDSAVYLCASSSGLAEDTQYFGPGTRLTVL.

The V call is TRBV11-2, the J call TRBJ2-7; 12 bases line up with TRBD2. The CDR3 is made up of 15 amino acids. CDR1 and CDR2 (germline): SGHAT, FQNNGV. V was clipped by 4 bases and J by 2 bases; unmatched bases: 3. CDR3 amino acids: CASSSLAGGPYEQYF. The CDR3 DNA reads TGTGCCAGCAGCTCGCTAGCGGGGGGGCCCTACGAGCAGTACTTC.

This rearrangement joins TRBV30 to TRBJ2-6, with 8 bases aligning to TRBD1. This CDR3 is built from 16 residues. V lost 4 bases, J lost 3 bases, and 8 bases stayed unmatched. Germline CDR1 GTSNPN, CDR2 SVGIG (reference sequence). CDR3 sequence: CAWTPGGTSGANVLTF. CDR3 in DNA: TGTGCCTGGACCCCAGGGGGCACTAGTGGGGCCAACGTCCTGACTTTC.

The V call is TRBV5-1, the J call TRBJ1-2, with D possibly matching TRBD1 (6 bases). Trimming pared 3 bases from V and 4 bases from J, leaving 10 bases between. Germline V gene lookup returns CDR1 SGHRS and CDR2 YFSETQ. This CDR3 is 13 amino acids long. This CDR3 reads CASSWDKSYGYTF. CDR3 coding DNA: TGCGCCAGCAGCTGGGACAAGAGCTATGGCTACACCTTC.

In this sample, this clone turned up once. The gene calls are TRBV19 and TRBJ2-3; TRBD2 matches 13 bases. Germline V gene lookup returns CDR1 LNHDA and CDR2 SQIVND (reference sequence). This CDR3 region has 16 residues. V gave up 7 bases and J gave up 0 bases; unmatched junction bases: 4. The chain's CDR3 is CASKGGLAGSTDTQYF. The CDR3 nucleotides read TGTGCCAGTAAAGGGGGACTAGCGGGGAGCACAGATACGCAGTATTTT.

V is TRBV7-9 and J is TRBJ2-7, with D perhaps assigned TRBD1 or TRBD2 (5 bases each). In germline, CDR1 is SEHNR, CDR2 FQNEAQ (reference sequence). Trimming removed 3 bases from V and 4 bases from J, with 13 bases in between. CDR3 length: 14 amino acids. The CDR3 protein is CASSFGGGEYEQYF. In DNA form, the CDR3 reads TGTGCCAGCAGCTTTGGGGGTGGGGAATACGAGCAGTACTTC.

The chain combines TRBV5-5 with TRBJ1-5; D remains unclear. The CDR3 covers 14 residues. V was clipped by 0 bases and J by 4 bases, with 8 bases between them. From germline, CDR1 is SGHKS and CDR2 YYEKEE (reference sequence). CDR3 sequence reads: CASSLASRNQPQHF. In DNA, the CDR3 is TGTGCCAGCAGCTTGGCCAGTCGGAATCAGCCCCAGCATTTT.

CDR3 sequence reads: CASSPLHGGGTNTGELFF. CDR3 bases: TGCGCCAGCAGCCCGCTCCATGGGGGGGGCACGAACACCGGGGAGCTGTTTTTT. This chain uses TRBV5-1 with TRBJ2-2, with a possible D match to TRBD2 (7 bases). Trimming pared 4 bases from V and 0 bases from J, leaving 19 bases between. The CDR3 has 18 amino acids. Germline CDR1 is SGHRS and CDR2 is YFSETQ.

V usage is TRBV4-3 and J usage is TRBJ2-2; D gene unclear. This CDR3 region has 14 residues. Trimming took 2 bases from V and 1 from J, leaving 5 bases between them. Germline-derived CDR1 and CDR2 are LGHNA and YSLEER. CDR3 region: CASSQSENTGELFF. In DNA, the CDR3 is TGCGCCAGCAGCCAATCTGAGAACACCGGGGAGCTGTTTTTT.

The rearrangement joins TRBV15 to TRBJ1-3, with D tentatively TRBD1 (6 bases). V lost 1 base and J 0 bases, leaving 13 bases between the germline ends. The V gene's germline CDR1 is LNHNV and CDR2 YYDKDF (reference sequence). The CDR3 extends over 17 amino acids. The CDR3, as DNA: TGTGCCACCAGCAGAGGGCACAGGGCCAACTCTGGAAACACCATATATTTT. This sequence encodes CATSRGHRANSGNTIYF.

The chain uses TRBV11-3 and TRBJ2-3; 9 positions agree with TRBD1. Germline V gene lookup returns CDR1 SGHNT and CDR2 YENEEA. CDR3 size: 15 residues. J was trimmed by 4 bases and V by 5 bases; bases with no gene match: 7. CDR3 DNA sequence: TGTGCCAGCAGCCGCCGGGACAGGGCTTCAGATACGCAGTATTTT. Amino acid sequence: CASSRRDRASDTQYF.

V usage is TRBV5-8 and J usage is TRBJ2-1, with no clear D. CDR1 is SGHTS, CDR2 YDEGEE, per germline. The length of the CDR3 is 13 residues. Trimming took 0 bases from V and 15 from J, leaving 16 bases between them. The CDR3 protein is CASSLGVVEEVFF. CDR3 sequence (DNA): TGTGCCAGCAGCTTGGGGGTCGTTGAAGAAGTGTTCTTC.

The genes are TRBV15 and TRBJ2-6; D is unresolved. V dropped 0 bases and J dropped 0 bases, with 3 bases sitting between them. The CDR3 is made up of 15 amino acids. The germline CDR1 and CDR2 sequences are LNHNV and YYDKDF (reference sequence). CDR3 bases: TGTGCCACCAGCAGAGATTTCTCTGGGGCCAACGTCCTGACTTTC. Protein product: CATSRDFSGANVLTF.

This chain's CDR3 is CASSFLLQVSFSTDTQYF. The CDR3 DNA reads TGTGCCAGCAGCTTTTTGTTACAGGTTTCCTTTAGCACAGATACGCAGTATTTT. This chain uses TRBV5-8 with TRBJ2-3, with D possibly matching TRBD1 (5 bases). The V gene lost 2 bases and the J gene lost 0 bases, with 19 bases spanning the gap. The CDR3 is 18 residues long. The germline V gene encodes CDR1 SGHTS and CDR2 YDEGEE.

The CDR3 DNA reads as TGTGCCAGCAGCCTCCTAGGGGTTGGAAACACCATATATTTT. Protein sequence: CASSLLGVGNTIYF. The V and J genes are TRBV6-6 and TRBJ1-3, with D maybe TRBD1 (5 bases). Germline V CDR1 and CDR2: MNHNY, SVGAGI (reference sequence). This CDR3 is built from 14 residues. Between the trimmed V and J ends, which lost 6 bases and 3 bases, there was a span of 12 bases.

CDR3 amino acids: CASSSQDRALQYF. CDR3 sequence (DNA): TGTGCCAGCAGCAGCCAGGACAGGGCGCTCCAGTACTTC. V usage is TRBV11-1 and J usage is TRBJ2-5; 8 bases map to TRBD1. V was clipped by 5 bases and J by 10 bases; unmatched bases: 9. Per germline, CDR1 SGHAT and CDR2 FQDESV (reference sequence). The CDR3 spans 13 residues.

The CDR3 region is CASSPSLGGRTEAFF. In DNA, the CDR3 is TGTGCCAGTAGTCCGAGCCTCGGGGGACGAACTGAAGCTTTCTTT. V is TRBV19 and J is TRBJ1-1; D possibly corresponds to TRBD1 (5 bases). The CDR3 is 15 amino acids. Germline V gene lookup returns CDR1 LNHDA and CDR2 SQIVND (reference sequence). V dropped 5 bases and J dropped 5 bases, with 18 bases sitting between them.

The J gene is TRBJ2-2, the V gene TRBV4-1; 9 bases agree with TRBD2. Germline-derived CDR1 and CDR2 are MGHRA and YSYEKL. Losses at the gene ends were 4 bases for V and 2 bases for J; bases not matched to a gene: 5. This CDR3 spans 16 amino acids. CDR3 DNA: TGCGCCAGCAGCCGCCCTAGCGGGGAAAACACCGGGGAGCTGTTTTTT. Translation: CASSRPSGENTGELFF.

This chain uses TRBV6-4 with TRBJ1-4, with a possible D match to TRBD1 (5 bases). This CDR3 region has 14 residues. CDR1 and CDR2 from the germline V gene are MRHNA and SNTAGT. With 3 bases removed from V and 0 bases from J, the gap between germline ends came to 5 bases. The CDR3 protein is CASSETATNEKLFF. The CDR3 DNA reads TGTGCCAGCAGTGAGACAGCAACTAATGAAAAACTGTTTTTT.

In its sample, this clone was seen a few times. V and J are TRBV7-8 and TRBJ2-5, with D uncertain. V lost 2 bases and J lost 4, with 14 bases in between. CDR3 length: 15 amino acids. Germline loops: CDR1 SGHVS, CDR2 FQNEAQ. CDR3 coding DNA: TGTGCCAGCAGCTTACGAAGCGAAGGGCTAGAGACCCAGTACTTC. Its translation is CASSLRSEGLETQYF.

This chain links TRBV27 with TRBJ2-1, with 13 bases identical to TRBD2. This CDR3 is built from 17 residues. V lost 6 bases and J lost 6; bases outside the gene matches: 11. CDR1 and CDR2 from the germline V gene are MNHEY and SMNVEV (reference sequence). The CDR3 loop reads CASSRNFGTSGVNEQFF. CDR3 DNA: TGTGCCAGCAGCCGTAATTTTGGGACTAGCGGGGTCAATGAGCAGTTCTTC.

The V and J genes are TRBV2 and TRBJ1-1, with D perhaps TRBD1 (5 bases). Germline V gene data show CDR1 as SNHLY and CDR2 as FYNNEI. The CDR3 contains 14 residues. Trimming cost V 5 bases and J 2 bases, with 12 bases left between them. The DNA for the CDR3 is TGTGCCAGCAGTTTGAGACAGCGAAACACTGAAGCTTTCTTT. Translation gives CASSLRQRNTEAFF.

The chain carries TRBV7-9 and TRBJ1-1; 9 nucleotides align to TRBD1. The length of the CDR3 is 16 residues. V lost 5 bases and J lost 3; bases outside the gene matches: 10. The germline V gene encodes CDR1 SEHNR and CDR2 FQNEAQ (reference sequence). The CDR3 bases are TGTGCCAGCAGCCCCTCGGACAGGGGAGGGGACACTGAAGCTTTCTTT. Protein product: CASSPSDRGGDTEAFF.

This rearrangement joins TRBV5-1 to TRBJ1-1; possible D gene TRBD1, 6 bases. Germline CDR1 is SGHRS and CDR2 is YFSETQ. The CDR3 extends over 13 amino acids. The V gene lost 3 bases and the J gene lost 4 bases, with 10 bases spanning the gap. The CDR3, as DNA: TGCGCCAGCAGCTCCCAGGGGCCCACTGAAGCTTTCTTT. Amino acids: CASSSQGPTEAFF.